The 26 T cell receptor beta chains listed next were all sequenced from one sample in a study of cytotoxic CD8 clonotypes in ibrutinib-treated CLL. Profiling relied on immunoSEQ multiplex PCR, and the TCRdb table lists in-frame clones only, not all of them. The sample yields 110,000 to 150,000 clones, about three quarters seen once. The material sequenced was PBMCs, taken after 24 months of ibrutinib treatment. These receptors were taken from a human donor with chronic lymphocytic leukemia.

The chain combines TRBV28 with TRBJ2-3, with a weak D call TRBD2 (5 bases). CDR1 is MDHEN and CDR2 is SYDVKM in the germline V gene. CDR3 length equals 15 residues. V lost 6 bases and J 6 bases, leaving 19 bases between the germline ends. The CDR3 region is CASRPDLGERDTQYF. Written as DNA, the CDR3 is TGTGCCAGCAGACCGGACTTGGGCGAGAGGGATACGCAGTATTTT. Complete variable domain (other parts from reference TRBV28 and TRBJ2-3): DVKVTQSSRYLVKRTGEKVFLECVQDMDHENMFWYRQDPGLGLRLIYFSYDVKMKEKGDIPEGYSVSREKKERFSLILESASTNQTSMYLCASRPDLGERDTQYFGPGTRLTVL.

The rearrangement links TRBV10-2 to TRBJ2-5, with D perhaps TRBD2 (6 bases). Deletions cut 8 bases from V and 7 bases from J, with 11 bases between. Germline assignment: CDR1 WSHSY and CDR2 SAAADI. This CDR3 comprises 11 residues. As DNA, the CDR3 is TGCGCCAGCGGGACTGGCTCGACCCAGTACTTC. It translates to CASGTGSTQYF.

The table lists this clone with a count of one. This chain joins TRBV4-2 and TRBJ2-5; a possible D gene is TRBD2 (7 bases). Trimming took 2 bases from V and 1 from J, leaving 14 bases between them. The CDR3 is 16 amino acids. CDR1 is LGHNA, CDR2 YNFKEQ, per germline. In DNA, the CDR3 is TGTGCCAGCAGCCAACTTGGGAGGGGGGGCCAAGAGACCCAGTACTTC. It translates to CASSQLGRGGQETQYF.

The chain combines TRBV7-2 with TRBJ2-7; 8 bases are a match to TRBD1. Germline CDR1 and CDR2: SGHTA and FQGNSA. The CDR3 sequence is 15 residues long. The trim removed 1 base at V and 0 bases at J, leaving 2 bases unmatched. The CDR3 loop reads CASSLGQGSSYEQYF. The CDR3 DNA is TGTGCCAGCAGCTTAGGACAGGGGAGCTCCTACGAGCAGTACTTC. The full variable domain, completed using reference TRBV7-2 and TRBJ2-7, is GAGVSQSPSNKVTEKGKDVELRCDPISGHTALYWYRQSLGQGLEFLIYFQGNSAPDKSGLPSDRFSAERTGGSVSTLTIQRTQQEDSAVYLCASSLGQGSSYEQYFGPGTRLTVT.

The chain has TRBV19 and TRBJ1-2, with 7 bases lining up with TRBD1. Germline CDR1 reads LNHDA; CDR2 reads SQIVND (reference sequence). Trimming removed 3 bases from V and 3 bases from J; junction bases left unmatched: 7. This CDR3 has 15 residues. The DNA of the CDR3 is TGTGCCAGTAGTATTAGGAGGGGGCGATACTATGGCTACACCTTC. It encodes CASSIRRGRYYGYTF.

The rearrangement links TRBV5-8 to TRBJ1-1, with TRBD1 identical over 8 bases. CDR3 length equals 17 residues. The junction had 13 bases not matched to a gene; V was cut back by 2 bases and J by 4 bases. Germline V gene sequence: CDR1 SGHTS, CDR2 YDEGEE. This chain's CDR3 is CASSFHRTGGFGTEAFF. DNA of the CDR3: TGTGCCAGCAGCTTCCACCGAACAGGGGGATTCGGCACTGAAGCTTTCTTT.

The chain carries TRBV6-8 and TRBJ2-3, with TRBD1 as a possible D gene (6 bases). The V and J ends lost 2 bases and 7 bases respectively, with 25 bases between them. Germline CDR1 is MNHGY and CDR2 is SAAAGT. The CDR3 covers 18 residues. CDR3 nucleotide sequence: TGTGCCAGCAGTTACGGGGTGGACAGTATGTCTCCACAGAATACGCAGTATTTT. It is translated as CASSYGVDSMSPQNTQYF.

This chain connects TRBV21-1 to TRBJ2-1; TRBD2 is taken as the D call from the table, unchecked against the DNA. TRBV21-1 is annotated as a pseudogene. The length of the CDR3 is 17 residues. DNA for the CDR3: TGTGCCAGCAGCAAAGCGCGGACTAGCGATCCCGACAATGAGCAGTTCTTC. Its translation: CASSKARTSDPDNEQFF.

This chain connects TRBV6-5 to TRBJ1-1; the D is unclear. V dropped 10 bases and J dropped 1 base, with 13 bases sitting between them. The germline V gene encodes CDR1 MNHEY and CDR2 SVGAGI. CDR3 length: 13 residues. CDR3 sequence: CATQRSTNTEAFF. The CDR3, as DNA: TGTGCCACCCAGCGGTCGACGAACACTGAAGCTTTCTTT.

The DNA of the CDR3 is TGCGCCAGCAGCCGAGGTGCTTGGGGGGGGGACGTGGATACGCAGTATTTT. This translates into CASSRGAWGGDVDTQYF. The chain couples TRBV4-3 to TRBJ2-3; 7 bases agree with TRBD2. The CDR3 runs 17 residues. Unmatched junction bases numbered 16, after V lost 4 bases and J lost 6 bases. CDR1 and CDR2 from the germline V gene are LGHNA and YSLEER.

The V and J genes are TRBV28 and TRBJ2-3, with a weak D call TRBD2 (6 bases). There are 14 residues in the CDR3. V lost 3 bases to trimming and J lost 2 bases, with 9 bases between them. Germline values: CDR1 MDHEN, CDR2 SYDVKM. In nucleotides, the CDR3 is TGTGCCAGCAGTTTTAGCGGACCCACAGATACGCAGTATTTT. As protein: CASSFSGPTDTQYF.

This clone was picked up many times. The chain joins TRBV7-7 to TRBJ1-1; D ambiguous. This CDR3 is 13 amino acids long. V lost 0 bases and J lost 6, with 8 bases in between. CDR1 is SSHAT, CDR2 FNYEAQ, per germline (reference sequence). This CDR3 reads CASSLALGAEAFF. The CDR3 DNA reads as TGTGCCAGCAGCTTAGCGCTCGGGGCTGAAGCTTTCTTT.

The rearrangement uses TRBV18 and TRBJ1-5; D gene unclear. The germline V and J ends were trimmed by 2 bases and 3 bases, with 11 bases remaining between them. The CDR3 runs 15 residues. The V gene's germline CDR1 is KGHSH and CDR2 LQKENI. The CDR3 sequence is CASSPGIGNNQPQHF. The DNA of the CDR3 is TGTGCCAGCTCACCAGGCATTGGGAACAATCAGCCCCAGCATTTT.

The J gene is TRBJ2-1, the V gene TRBV29-1, with 9 positions matching TRBD1. V was clipped by 6 bases and J by 5 bases; unmatched bases: 14. The CDR3 length is 16 residues. Germline V CDR1 and CDR2: SQVTM, ANQGSEA. This CDR3 is CSVTVPGQGRDNEQFF. As DNA, the CDR3 is TGCAGCGTAACCGTGCCGGGACAGGGTAGGGACAATGAGCAGTTCTTC.

The chain has TRBV27 and TRBJ2-5; D could derive from TRBD1 or TRBD2 (6 bases each). Germline lookup yields CDR1 MNHEY and CDR2 SMNVEV (reference sequence). With 4 bases removed from V and 9 bases from J, the gap between germline ends came to 21 bases. This CDR3 has 15 residues. The CDR3 nucleotides read TGTGCCAGCAGTTCCCGCCAAGGGGGGCTGGGGGCCCAGTACTTC. It translates to CASSSRQGGLGAQYF.

This clone was counted only a few times. The chain uses TRBV5-1 and TRBJ1-2; D is unresolved. The CDR3 runs to 13 residues. Trimming shortened V by 0 bases and J by 2 bases, and 5 bases separated the two germline ends. Per germline, CDR1 SGHRS and CDR2 YFSETQ. CDR3 amino acids: CASSLGSNYGYTF. CDR3 coding DNA: TGCGCCAGCAGCTTGGGCAGCAACTATGGCTACACCTTC. The full variable domain, rest sourced from reference TRBV5-1 and TRBJ1-2, is KAGVTQTPRYLIKTRGQQVTLSCSPISGHRSVSWYQQTPGQGLQFLFEYFSETQRNKGNFPGRFSGRQFSNSRSEMNVSTLELGDSALYLCASSLGSNYGYTFGSGTRLTVV.

The chain is built from TRBV9 and TRBJ2-2; D is undetermined. V dropped 0 bases and J dropped 4 bases, with 19 bases sitting between them. Germline-derived CDR1 and CDR2 are SGDLS and YYNGEE. The CDR3 has 18 amino acids. CDR3 in amino acids: CASSVGAGPPSGTGELFF. For the CDR3, the DNA is TGTGCCAGCAGCGTAGGGGCAGGTCCCCCCTCGGGCACCGGGGAGCTGTTTTTT.

This chain links TRBV6-4 with TRBJ2-5; maybe TRBD2 (6 bases). The germline gives CDR1 MRHNA, CDR2 SNTAGT. This CDR3 is built from 14 residues. V lost 4 bases and J 5 bases, leaving 14 bases between the germline ends. The CDR3 loop is CASSGLGRGETQYF. CDR3 nucleotide sequence: TGTGCCAGCAGTGGACTAGGACGAGGGGAGACCCAGTACTTC.

This clone was found many times. The chain carries TRBV7-2 and TRBJ2-3, with D possibly TRBD1 on 5 matching bases. V was shortened by 5 bases and J by 4 bases, with 10 bases between the two germline ends. The CDR3 is made up of 13 amino acids. The germline V gene has CDR1 SGHTA and CDR2 FQGNSA. The CDR3 here is CASSRIRADTQYF. DNA for the CDR3: TGTGCCAGCAGCCGGATCAGGGCAGATACGCAGTATTTT.

V gene TRBV4-2 combines with J gene TRBJ1-2; 10 bases agree with TRBD1. V shed 3 bases, J shed 7 bases, and the junction held 5 bases outside the gene matches. The V gene's germline CDR1 is LGHNA and CDR2 YNFKEQ. The CDR3 loop spans 14 amino acids. The CDR3: CASSQTRTGGGYTF. The DNA of the CDR3 is TGTGCCAGCAGCCAGACCCGGACAGGGGGTGGCTACACCTTC.

This clone came up many times. The chain uses TRBV7-3 and TRBJ2-2, with D perhaps matching TRBD2 (5 bases). Germline-derived CDR1 and CDR2 are SGHTA and FQGTGA. The CDR3 is 13 residues long. The V gene lost 5 bases and the J gene lost 5 bases, with 9 bases spanning the gap. The CDR3 region has the DNA TGTGCCAGCAGCCCCCGGGGTACCGGGGAGCTGTTTTTT. Its protein is CASSPRGTGELFF.

This clone came up once. The chain joins TRBV6-5 to TRBJ2-3; no firm D call. The germline V gene has CDR1 MNHEY and CDR2 SVGAGI. V lost 0 bases and J 5 bases, leaving 12 bases between the germline ends. The CDR3 consists of 15 residues. This CDR3 is CASSYSLPVVDTQYF. The DNA for the CDR3 is TGTGCCAGCAGTTACTCACTCCCTGTCGTAGATACGCAGTATTTT.

The chain has TRBV6-5 and TRBJ1-1, with TRBD1 matching over 7 bases. Trimming removed 0 bases from V and 11 bases from J; junction bases left unmatched: 9. Germline CDR1 reads MNHEY; CDR2 reads SVGAGI. The CDR3 is made up of 14 amino acids. Here the CDR3 reads CASSYSLTGSSAFF. The CDR3 DNA is TGTGCCAGCAGTTACTCGTTGACAGGGTCTAGTGCTTTCTTT.

V usage is TRBV5-1 and J usage is TRBJ2-5, with 9 bases aligning to TRBD2. The CDR3 is 15 amino acids. Germline V gives CDR1 SGHRS, CDR2 YFSETQ. J lost 10 bases, V lost 0 bases, and 10 bases had no gene match. For the CDR3, the DNA is TGCGCCAGCAGCTTGGGAGGGGGTAGCGGGAGCGACCAGTACTTC. Translation: CASSLGGGSGSDQYF.

This clone has only a few counts. The chain joins TRBV5-6 to TRBJ1-5, with D perhaps matching TRBD1 (6 bases). With 6 bases removed from V and 3 bases from J, the gap between germline ends came to 16 bases. Germline CDR1 and CDR2: SGHDT and YYEEEE. There are 15 residues in the CDR3. This CDR3 is CASTPWGAHNQPQHF. Here the CDR3 DNA reads TGTGCCAGCACCCCTTGGGGGGCCCACAATCAGCCCCAGCATTTT.

This chain uses TRBV27 with TRBJ1-5; D possibly corresponds to TRBD1 (6 bases). This CDR3 is built from 15 residues. The germline V gene encodes CDR1 MNHEY and CDR2 SMNVEV (reference sequence). V was shortened by 8 bases and J by 2 bases, with 16 bases between the two germline ends. CDR3 DNA sequence: TGTGCCAGCCACCCGTGGGGGCCTGGCAATCAGCCCCAGCATTTT. Encoded protein: CASHPWGPGNQPQHF.